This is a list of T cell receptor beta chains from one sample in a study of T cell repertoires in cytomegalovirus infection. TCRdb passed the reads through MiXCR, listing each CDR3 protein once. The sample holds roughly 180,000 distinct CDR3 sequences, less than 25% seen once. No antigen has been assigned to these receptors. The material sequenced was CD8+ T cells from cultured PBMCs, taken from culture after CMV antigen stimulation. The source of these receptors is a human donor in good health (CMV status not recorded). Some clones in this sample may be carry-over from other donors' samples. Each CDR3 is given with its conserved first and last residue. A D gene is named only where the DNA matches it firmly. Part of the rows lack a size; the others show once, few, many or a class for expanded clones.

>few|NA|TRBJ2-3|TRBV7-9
CASRPRSTDTQYF
TGTGCCAGCAGACCCCGAAGCACAGATACGCAGTATTTT
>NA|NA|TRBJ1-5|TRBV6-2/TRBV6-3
CASTFMYSNQPQHF
TGTGCCAGCACTTTCATGTATAGCAATCAGCCCCAGCATTTT
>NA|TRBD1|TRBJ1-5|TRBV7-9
CASRDGTGSNQPQHF
TGTGCCAGCAGGGATGGGACAGGGAGCAATCAGCCCCAGCATTTT
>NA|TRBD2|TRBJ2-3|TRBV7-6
CASSHRTSGGARADTQYF
TGTGCCAGCAGCCATAGGACTAGCGGGGGGGCCCGGGCAGATACGCAGTATTTT
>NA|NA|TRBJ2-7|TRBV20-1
CSARSGGRSYEQYF
TGCAGTGCTAGATCGGGGGGCCGAAGCTACGAGCAGTACTTC
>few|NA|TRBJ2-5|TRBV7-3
CASSSLVDKETQYF
TGTGCCAGCAGCTCCTTAGTGGATAAAGAGACCCAGTACTTC
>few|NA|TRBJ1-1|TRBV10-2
CASSPGTPSPEAFF
TGCGCCAGCAGTCCCGGGACACCCTCGCCTGAAGCTTTCTTT
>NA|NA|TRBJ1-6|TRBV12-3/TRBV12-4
CATALGSYNSPLHF
TGTGCCACCGCGCTGGGCTCCTATAATTCACCCCTCCACTTT
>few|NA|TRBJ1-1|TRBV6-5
CASSYGPPYMNTEAFF
TGTGCCAGCAGTTACGGGCCCCCCTACATGAACACTGAAGCTTTCTTT
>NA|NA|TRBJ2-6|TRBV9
CASSVDWVSSGANVLTF
TGTGCCAGCAGCGTAGATTGGGTCTCCTCTGGGGCCAACGTCCTGACTTTC
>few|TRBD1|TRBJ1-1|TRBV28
CASSLLGGRGRGTEAFF
TGTGCCAGCAGTTTATTGGGGGGCAGGGGGCGCGGCACTGAAGCTTTCTTT
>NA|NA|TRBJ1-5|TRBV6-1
CASSLQRSRPQHF
TGTGCCAGCAGTCTCCAGCGGTCCCGGCCCCAGCATTTT
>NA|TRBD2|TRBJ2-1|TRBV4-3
CASSQDKGLAGGNEQFF
TGCGCCAGCAGCCAAGATAAGGGACTAGCGGGGGGGAATGAGCAGTTCTTC
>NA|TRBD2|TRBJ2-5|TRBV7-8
CASSLGGGELQETQYF
TGTGCCAGCAGCTTAGGCGGGGGGGAACTCCAAGAGACCCAGTACTTC
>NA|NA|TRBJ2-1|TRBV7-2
CASSLTSEVYNEQFF
TGTGCCAGCAGCTTAACAAGTGAGGTATACAATGAGCAGTTCTTC
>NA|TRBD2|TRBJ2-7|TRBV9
CASSVGGGTYEQYF
TGTGCCAGCAGCGTAGGCGGGGGGACCTACGAGCAGTACTTC
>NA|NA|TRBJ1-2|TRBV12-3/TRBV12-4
CASSPNPAGTGQGGYTF
TGTGCCAGCAGCCCAAATCCCGCCGGGACGGGGCAAGGTGGCTACACCTTC
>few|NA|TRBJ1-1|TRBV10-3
CAIRKGVEMDAEAFF
TGTGCCATCAGGAAGGGGGTGGAAATGGACGCTGAAGCTTTCTTT
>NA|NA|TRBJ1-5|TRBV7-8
CASSLVGEYSNQPQHF
TGTGCCAGCAGCTTAGTCGGGGAGTATAGCAATCAGCCCCAGCATTTT
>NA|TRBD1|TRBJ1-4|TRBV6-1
CASSAGQGSEKLFF
TGTGCCAGCAGTGCGGGACAGGGATCTGAAAAACTGTTTTTT
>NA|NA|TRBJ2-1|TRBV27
CASSFGPDNEQFF
TGTGCCAGCAGTTTTGGACCGGACAATGAGCAGTTCTTC
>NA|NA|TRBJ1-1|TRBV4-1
CASSSRGLAPDTEAFF
TGCGCCAGCAGCTCCCGGGGACTCGCCCCCGACACTGAAGCTTTCTTT
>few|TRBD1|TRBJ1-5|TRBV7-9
CASTRTGIGGNQPQHF
TGTGCCAGCACCCGGACAGGGATTGGGGGAAATCAGCCCCAGCATTTT
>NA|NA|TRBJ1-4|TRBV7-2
CASSLATATNEKLFF
TGTGCCAGCAGCTTAGCCACCGCAACTAATGAAAAACTGTTTTTT
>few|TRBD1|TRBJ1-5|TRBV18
CASSPTGGDRGQPQHF
TGTGCCAGCTCACCGACCGGAGGGGACAGGGGACAGCCCCAGCATTTT
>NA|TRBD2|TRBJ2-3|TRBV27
CASSLEAPGDYTDTQYF
TGTGCCAGCAGCCTCGAGGCCCCCGGGGACTACACAGATACGCAGTATTTT
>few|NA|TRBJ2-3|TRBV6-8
CASSYGRGSTDTQYF
TGTGCCAGCAGTTACGGGCGGGGCTCCACAGATACGCAGTATTTT
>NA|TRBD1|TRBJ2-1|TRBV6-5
CASSPGTGAFNEQFF
TGTGCCAGCAGCCCCGGGACAGGGGCCTTCAATGAGCAGTTCTTC
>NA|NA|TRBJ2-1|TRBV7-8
CASSGPGLNPYNEQFF
TGTGCCAGCAGCGGGCCGGGACTCAACCCCTACAATGAGCAGTTCTTC
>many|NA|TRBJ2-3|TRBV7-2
CASHGWDSTDTQYF
TGTGCCAGCCATGGTTGGGACAGCACAGATACGCAGTATTTT
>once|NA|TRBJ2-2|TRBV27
CASSGRLNTGELFF
TGTGCCAGCAGTGGCAGACTGAACACCGGGGAGCTGTTTTTT
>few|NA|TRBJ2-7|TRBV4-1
CASSQADRYSVEQYF
TGCGCCAGCAGCCAAGCTGACAGGTATTCCGTCGAGCAGTACTTC
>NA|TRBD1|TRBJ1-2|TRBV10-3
CAISDDTGTGTLGYTF
TGTGCCATCAGTGATGATACCGGGACAGGAACCTTAGGCTACACCTTC
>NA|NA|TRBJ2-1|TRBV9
CASSAGTATSYNEQFF
TGTGCCAGCAGCGCCGGGACGGCAACCTCCTACAATGAGCAGTTCTTC
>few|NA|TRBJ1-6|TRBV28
CASSSNSGQSYNSPLHF
TGTGCCAGCAGTTCTAACTCTGGACAGTCCTATAATTCACCCCTCCACTTT
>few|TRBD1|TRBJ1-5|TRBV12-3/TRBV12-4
CASSARGSNQPQHF
TGTGCCAGCAGTGCCAGGGGGAGCAATCAGCCCCAGCATTTT
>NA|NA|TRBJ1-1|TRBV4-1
CASSPKGQGARNTEAFF
TGCGCCAGCAGCCCGAAGGGGCAGGGCGCACGGAACACTGAAGCTTTCTTT
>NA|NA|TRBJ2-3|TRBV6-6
CASSYYPHTDTQYF
TGTGCCAGCAGTTACTACCCCCACACAGATACGCAGTATTTT